The 20 T cell receptor beta chains listed next were all sequenced from one sample in a study of identical twins. TCRdb re-analysed the 5' RACE reads in MiXCR, keeping a single row per CDR3 protein. This table holds hundreds of thousands of distinct CDR3 sequences, around 8.3% found once. These data also formed part of another study, on yellow fever vaccine responses in identical twins.

The sequenced sample consisted of PBMCs. Every receptor here comes from a woman aged 18 to 35 in good health.

The table lists this clonotype with a few counts. V usage is TRBV6-2 or TRBV6-3 and J usage is TRBJ2-1; 10 positions match TRBD2. The CDR3 is 17 residues long. The germline V gene encodes CDR1 MNHEY and CDR2 SVGEGT. The V segment lost 5 bases and the J segment 1 base; nucleotides outside the gene matches: 8. CDR3 loop: CASSTPLAGVSYNEQFF. CDR3 in DNA: TGTGCCAGCAGTACCCCCCTAGCGGGAGTTTCCTACAATGAGCAGTTCTTC.

This clonotype was seen more than once but under ten times. V and J are TRBV6-2 or TRBV6-3 and TRBJ2-1, with D possibly TRBD2 on 5 matching bases. V gave up 8 bases and J gave up 10 bases, with 15 bases separating them. The CDR3 runs 12 residues. The germline CDR1 and CDR2 sequences are MNHEY and SVGEGT. DNA for the CDR3: TGTGCCAGCTCAGTTGTGGGAGTGGAGCAGTTCTTC. Translated: CASSVVGVEQFF.

The chain uses TRBV28 and TRBJ2-5, with D perhaps matching TRBD1 (6 bases). V gave up 6 bases and J gave up 4 bases, with 27 bases separating them. There are 18 residues in the CDR3. CDR1 and CDR2 from the germline V gene are MDHEN and SYDVKM. The CDR3: CASSPSPGAGVFIETQYF. The CDR3 nucleotides read TGTGCCAGCAGCCCATCCCCCGGGGCAGGGGTTTTCATAGAGACCCAGTACTTC.

This clonotype was recorded many times. The CDR3 protein is CASSFSLPGNTGELFF. The CDR3, as DNA: TGTGCCAGCAGTTTTTCCCTCCCGGGGAACACCGGGGAGCTGTTTTTT. V is TRBV28 and J is TRBJ2-2; unclear D gene. Germline CDR1 and CDR2: MDHEN and SYDVKM. This CDR3 is 16 amino acids long. V was trimmed by 3 bases and J by 1 base, leaving 12 bases between them.

The gene calls are TRBV25-1 and TRBJ2-7; D remains ambiguous. The V gene lost 6 bases and the J gene lost 7 bases, with 13 bases spanning the gap. CDR1 and CDR2 from the germline V gene are MGHDK and SYGVNS. The CDR3 extends over 12 amino acids. In nucleotides, the CDR3 is TGTGCCAGCAGAACACAAACGGAAGAGCAGTACTTC. Translation gives CASRTQTEEQYF.

The table lists this clonotype with a few counts. This chain connects TRBV7-9 to TRBJ2-1; 9 positions match TRBD2. CDR1 and CDR2 from the germline V gene are SEHNR and FQNEAQ (reference sequence). V lost 5 bases to trimming and J lost 7 bases; unmatched junction nucleotides: 9. There are 15 residues in the CDR3. CDR3 in amino acids: CASSPVLAGINEQFF. The DNA of the CDR3 is TGTGCCAGCAGCCCAGTGCTAGCGGGAATAAATGAGCAGTTCTTC.

This clonotype was seen a handful of times. The chain has TRBV4-1 and TRBJ2-3; D is possibly TRBD1 (6 bases). The CDR3 contains 16 residues. V was shortened by 0 bases and J by 4 bases, with 14 bases between the two germline ends. CDR1 MGHRA and CDR2 YSYEKL come from the germline V gene. CDR3 in DNA: TGCGCCAGCAGCCAAGAGGGGCAGGGGAAGCCAGATACGCAGTATTTT. Protein sequence: CASSQEGQGKPDTQYF.

The sample holds a few counts of this clonotype. The chain uses TRBV7-2 and TRBJ2-5; the match to TRBD2 covers 10 bases. After removal of 2 bases from V and 3 bases from J, the junction contained 3 bases not matched to a gene. The CDR3 covers 15 residues. The germline V gene encodes CDR1 SGHTA and CDR2 FQGNSA. CDR3 sequence reads: CASSLSGRAKETQYF. CDR3 in DNA: TGTGCCAGCAGCTTAAGCGGGAGGGCCAAAGAGACCCAGTACTTC.

This chain uses TRBV5-1 with TRBJ1-6; a possible D gene is TRBD1 (6 bases). V was cut by 1 base and J by 9 bases, with 17 bases left in between. This CDR3 has 16 amino acids. Germline V gives CDR1 SGHRS, CDR2 YFSETQ. This chain's CDR3 is CASSLRGAVSGSPLHF. CDR3 DNA: TGCGCCAGCAGCTTGCGGGGGGCTGTGTCTGGTTCACCCCTCCACTTT.

The chain links TRBV9 to TRBJ2-6, with 9 bases fitting TRBD1. CDR3 length: 14 residues. Germline values: CDR1 SGDLS, CDR2 YYNGEE. Trimming removed 2 bases from V and 8 bases from J; junction bases left unmatched: 2. CDR3 residues: CASSVTGGPNVLTF. In nucleotides, the CDR3 is TGTGCCAGCAGCGTTACAGGGGGCCCCAACGTCCTGACTTTC.

This clonotype was seen ten or more times. V is TRBV20-1 and J is TRBJ2-1, with D perhaps assigned TRBD1 or TRBD2 (5 bases each). The germline V and J ends were trimmed by 0 bases and 12 bases, with 12 bases remaining between them. CDR1 and CDR2 from the germline V gene are DFQATT and SNEGSKA (reference sequence). CDR3 length equals 12 residues. The CDR3 is CSARDNPGTQFF. The CDR3 DNA follows: TGCAGTGCTAGAGACAACCCGGGGACGCAGTTCTTC.

This clonotype was seen repeatedly, ten times or more. This chain joins TRBV7-8 and TRBJ2-7; TRBD2 is a possible D gene (6 bases). Trimming cost V 5 bases and J 2 bases, with 19 bases left between them. The length of the CDR3 is 16 residues. Germline CDR1 reads SGHVS; CDR2 reads FQNEAQ. Here the CDR3 DNA reads TGTGCCAGCAGCATTGGGGGGTACGGGACGACCTACGAGCAGTACTTC. Its translation: CASSIGGYGTTYEQYF.

In this sample, this clonotype turned up a few times. One junction end disagrees with the germline gene, perhaps due to a read error. The chain uses TRBV28 and TRBJ2-1; either TRBD1 or TRBD2 may fit D (6 bases each). Germline CDR1 is MDHEN and CDR2 is SYDVKM. This CDR3 region has 14 residues. CDR3 bases: TGCGTTACTTGGGGGGCCCCTATTTACAATGAGCAGTTCTTC. This translates into CVTWGAPIYNEQFF.

This clonotype has just a few counts. The chain couples TRBV4-2 to TRBJ2-1; D unresolved. This CDR3 contains 14 residues. The V end lost 0 bases, the J end lost 3 bases, and 6 bases lay between the germline ends. In germline, CDR1 is LGHNA, CDR2 YNFKEQ. The CDR3 reads CASSQETDYNEQFF. The DNA for the CDR3 is TGTGCCAGCAGCCAAGAGACCGACTACAATGAGCAGTTCTTC.

This clonotype appeared a few times. V usage is TRBV12-5 and J usage is TRBJ2-7; no definite D call. Germline assignment: CDR1 LGHNT and CDR2 FRNRAP. The ends were cut back, 1 base at V and 3 bases at J, with 1 base in the middle. The CDR3 consists of 11 residues. The CDR3, as DNA: TGTGCTAGTGGTTTGGGCTACGAGCAGTACTTC. Amino acids: CASGLGYEQYF.

The gene calls are TRBV4-2 and TRBJ2-5, with 7 bases aligning to TRBD1. The germline CDR1 and CDR2 sequences are LGHNA and YNFKEQ. The V and J ends lost 4 bases and 1 base, in that order; junction bases with no gene match: 15. CDR3 length: 18 residues. The CDR3 DNA reads TGTGCCAGCAGCCGAGACTATTTTACCGACAGGGCCCAAGAGACCCAGTACTTC. This encodes CASSRDYFTDRAQETQYF.

The chain carries TRBV6-5 and TRBJ2-1; a possible D gene is TRBD2 (6 bases). This CDR3 contains 11 residues. Per the germline V gene, CDR1 is MNHEY and CDR2 is SVGAGI. Trimming removed 7 bases at V and 9 bases at J, with 10 bases between. CDR3 in DNA: TGTGCCAGCATCTCCGGGGGTGAGCAGTTCTTC. Translating gives CASISGGEQFF.

This clonotype has a count of ten or more. CDR3 protein: CASSPRAVDEQFF. In DNA form, the CDR3 reads TGTGCCAGCAGTCCCCGCGCAGTAGATGAGCAGTTCTTC. The gene calls are TRBV27 and TRBJ2-1; D ambiguous. Germline V gene data show CDR1 as MNHEY and CDR2 as SMNVEV (reference sequence). The germline V and J ends were trimmed by 5 bases and 8 bases, with 13 bases remaining between them. The CDR3 runs 13 residues.

This clonotype was seen only a few times. V gene TRBV4-3 combines with J gene TRBJ2-1; 8 bases map to TRBD2. The V and J ends lost 0 bases and 7 bases, in that order; junction bases with no gene match: 5. Germline V CDR1 and CDR2: LGHNA, YSLEER. CDR3 length: 15 residues. The CDR3 reads CASSQDRSSGNEQFF. CDR3 nucleotide sequence: TGCGCCAGCAGCCAAGATCGTTCTAGCGGGAATGAGCAGTTCTTC.

In this sample, this clonotype turned up many times. The chain has TRBV27 and TRBJ2-3; a weak D match, TRBD1 (6 bases). The V gene lost 0 bases and the J gene lost 1 base, with 17 bases spanning the gap. CDR3 length: 18 residues. Germline CDR1 reads MNHEY; CDR2 reads SMNVEV (reference sequence). CDR3 loop: CASSLSTRGGAGTDTQYF. In DNA form, the CDR3 reads TGTGCCAGCAGTTTATCGACCAGAGGGGGAGCGGGCACAGATACGCAGTATTTT.